The text below deals with one T cell receptor beta chain. This sample was included in a study of T cell changes during pregnancy in multiple sclerosis. The germline V and J ends were trimmed by 4 bases and 2 bases, with 16 bases remaining between them. Germline V gives CDR1 SNHLY, CDR2 FYNNEI. The CDR3 consists of 16 residues. Sequencing used immunoSEQ multiplex PCR; TCRdb keeps in-frame clones, though not all of them. The repertoire consists of 20,000 or so clones, with around 86% occurring once and the leading ten covering roughly 5%. The starting material was CD8+ T cells from peripheral blood mononuclear cells, obtained in the third trimester of pregnancy. V and J are TRBV2 and TRBJ2-3; weak D call: TRBD1 (7 bases). The clonotype was recovered from a female donor in good health, enrolled as a control in a pregnancy study. CDR3 residues: CASSGWGDRPTDTQYF. DNA of the CDR3: TGTGCCAGCAGTGGTTGGGGGGACAGACCCACAGATACGCAGTATTTT.